A selection of T cell receptor beta chains follows, all from one sample in a study of T-cell reconstitution after alpha-beta-depleted transplantation in children. Each CDR3 protein is one row after TCRdb ran MiXCR on the PCR reads. The table records about 360,000 distinct CDR3 sequences, approximately 12% of them present only once. Sequenced material: PBMCs, taken from the stem cell graft. Receptors were obtained from a human donor who donated a stem cell graft to a child with Fanconi anemia. CDR3s include the opening cysteine and the closing phenylalanine or tryptophan. The D gene is left open where the match is weak. The size entry is marked missing in some rows and otherwise reads once, few, many or a size class.

D gene	clone size	J gene	V gene	CDR3 protein	CDR3 DNA
TRBD1	many	TRBJ2-1	TRBV29-1	CSVGGTGANEQFF	TGCAGCGTTGGCGGGACAGGGGCAAATGAGCAGTTCTTC
.	few	TRBJ2-5	TRBV2	CASSGLGLETQYF	TGTGCCAGCAGTGGGCTAGGGCTTGAGACCCAGTACTTC
.	few	TRBJ1-3	TRBV7-2	CASSLLTEYGNTIYF	TGTGCCAGCAGCTTATTAACAGAATACGGAAACACCATATATTTT
.	.	TRBJ1-4	TRBV5-5	CASSLRGAEKLFF	TGTGCCAGCAGCTTGCGGGGTGCTGAAAAACTGTTTTTT
.	few	TRBJ2-1	TRBV21-1	CASTFLNPGLAGGRRRYNEQFF	TGTGCCAGCACTTTTCTGAACCCCGGACTAGCGGGGGGCCGGCGTCGTTACAATGAGCAGTTCTTC
TRBD1	few	TRBJ2-5	TRBV5-1	CASSFSPTGTQETQYF	TGCGCCAGCAGCTTTTCTCCGACAGGGACCCAAGAGACCCAGTACTTC
TRBD2	.	TRBJ2-4	TRBV12-3/TRBV12-4	CASSLTLAGGPGDF	TGTGCCAGCAGCCTTACTCTAGCGGGGGGCCCCGGAGACTTC
TRBD2	many	TRBJ2-3	TRBV12-3/TRBV12-4	CASRVAGYTDTQYF	TGTGCCAGCAGAGTAGCGGGGTACACAGATACGCAGTATTTT
.	.	TRBJ2-7	TRBV30	CAWGYPSYEQYF	TGTGCCTGGGGATACCCCTCCTACGAGCAGTACTTC
.	few	TRBJ2-3	TRBV2	CASSGTTSEDTQYF	TGTGCCAGTTCCGGGACGACATCCGAAGATACGCAGTATTTT
TRBD2	.	TRBJ2-5	TRBV6-1	CASSPSGLGETQYF	TGTGCCAGCAGCCCCTCGGGACTAGGCGAGACCCAGTACTTC
.	many	TRBJ1-1	TRBV7-8	CASSLQGGPEAFF	TGTGCCAGCAGCTTACAGGGCGGCCCTGAAGCTTTCTTT
TRBD2	many	TRBJ2-3	TRBV20-1	CSASLAGGKYF	TGCAGTGCTTCGCTAGCGGGGGGAAAGTATTTT
.	many	TRBJ1-4	TRBV4-3	CASSPALRDRELFF	TGCGCCAGCAGCCCGGCTTTGAGGGATAGGGAACTGTTTTTT
TRBD1	.	TRBJ1-1	TRBV7-9	CASSPRGQGLAEAFF	TGTGCCAGCAGCCCCCGGGGACAGGGGTTGGCTGAAGCTTTCTTT
.	.	TRBJ1-2	TRBV25-1	CASSESGFSSYTF	TGTGCCAGCAGTGAATCAGGGTTTAGTAGCTACACCTTC
.	many	TRBJ1-5	TRBV27	CASRRGGQPQHF	TGTGCCAGCAGACGGGGAGGTCAGCCCCAGCATTTT
.	few	TRBJ2-2	TRBV28	CASSPLIDGELFF	TGTGCCAGCAGCCCCCTTATAGACGGGGAGCTGTTTTTT
.	once	TRBJ1-4	TRBV25-1	CASSEWQVNEKLFF	TGTGCCAGCAGTGAATGGCAGGTTAATGAAAAACTGTTTTTT
TRBD2	many	TRBJ2-1	TRBV29-1	CSLSPGGDNEQFF	TGCAGCCTCAGCCCGGGGGGGGACAATGAGCAGTTCTTC
TRBD1	.	TRBJ1-1	TRBV6-1	CASSDRGSSETEAFF	TGTGCCAGCAGTGACAGGGGGTCTTCTGAAACTGAAGCTTTCTTT
.	many	TRBJ1-1	TRBV29-1	CSGAFTEAFF	TGCAGCGGCGCGTTCACTGAAGCTTTCTTT
.	few	TRBJ1-1	TRBV5-5	CASSFYREDTEAFF	TGTGCCAGCAGCTTTTATCGGGAAGACACTGAAGCTTTCTTT
.	.	TRBJ2-1	TRBV20-1	CSAKTGQEQFF	TGCAGTGCAAAAACTGGACAAGAGCAGTTCTTC
.	.	TRBJ1-6	TRBV4-3	CASSQDLPLNSPLHF	TGCGCCAGCAGCCAAGATCTGCCATTGAATTCACCCCTCCACTTT
TRBD2	few	TRBJ2-1	TRBV11-1	CASSLAPAGGLNEQFF	TGTGCCAGCAGCTTAGCGCCGGCGGGGGGCCTAAATGAGCAGTTCTTC
TRBD1	.	TRBJ2-4	TRBV6-1	CASSIGQGTNIQYF	TGTGCCAGCAGTATTGGACAGGGCACAAACATTCAGTACTTC
.	few	TRBJ1-1	TRBV6-2/TRBV6-3	CASRPTGVGTEAFF	TGTGCCAGCAGGCCCACGGGAGTCGGCACTGAAGCTTTCTTT
.	many	TRBJ1-4	TRBV3-1	CASSLQGTNEKLFF	TGTGCCAGCAGCCTACAGGGCACTAATGAAAAACTGTTTTTT
.	few	TRBJ2-5	TRBV10-3	CAISESGTDFQETQYF	TGTGCCATCAGTGAGTCCGGGACGGACTTCCAAGAGACCCAGTACTTC
.	.	TRBJ1-2	TRBV5-1	CASSSQDGRYGYTF	TGCGCCAGCAGCTCCCAAGACGGCCGGTATGGCTACACCTTC
TRBD1	few	TRBJ1-1	TRBV12-3/TRBV12-4	CASSRKTGGTEAFF	TGTGCCAGCAGTCGGAAGACAGGGGGCACTGAAGCTTTCTTT
.	.	TRBJ1-3	TRBV28	CATLRGGAHTIYF	TGTGCCACCCTACGCGGAGGGGCGCACACCATATATTTT
.	.	TRBJ1-2	TRBV20-1	CSARDRQRYGYTF	TGCAGTGCTAGAGATCGACAGCGGTATGGCTACACCTTC
.	few	TRBJ1-2	TRBV5-5	CASRAGGLSISGYTF	TGTGCCAGCAGGGCCGGGGGACTCTCGATCTCTGGCTACACCTTC
TRBD1	few	TRBJ2-1	TRBV12-3/TRBV12-4	CASSGGRDRAIF	TGTGCCAGCAGTGGCGGCCGGGACAGGGCGATCTTC
.	.	TRBJ1-5	TRBV4-3	CASSQDQGWDQPQHF	TGCGCCAGCAGCCAAGATCAGGGTTGGGATCAGCCCCAGCATTTT
TRBD2	.	TRBJ2-5	TRBV5-5	CASSLRGLTQETQYF	TGTGCCAGCAGCTTGAGGGGACTAACTCAAGAGACCCAGTACTTC
.	few	TRBJ1-1	TRBV6-2/TRBV6-3	CASSYSESGAVF	TGTGCCAGCAGTTACTCGGAGTCCGGGGCGGTCTTT
.	few	TRBJ2-5	TRBV25-1	CASSDFRETQYF	TGTGCCAGCAGTGATTTTAGGGAGACCCAGTACTTC
.	.	TRBJ2-3	TRBV24-1	CATSEKFGLTDTQYF	TGTGCCACCAGTGAAAAGTTCGGGCTCACAGATACGCAGTATTTT
.	many	TRBJ2-5	TRBV9	CASSVEERKTQYF	TGTGCCAGCAGCGTTGAAGAGCGAAAGACCCAGTACTTC
.	.	TRBJ1-2	TRBV4-3	CASSQWEGNYGYTF	TGCGCCAGCAGCCAATGGGAGGGCAACTATGGCTACACCTTC
TRBD2	.	TRBJ2-3	TRBV20-1	CSAAERSSGGTHTQYF	TGCAGTGCTGCAGAGAGGAGTAGCGGGGGGACTCACACGCAGTATTTT